The 27 T cell receptor beta chains given below trace back to one sample, sequenced in a study of control samples from healthy donors and cancer patients. Libraries were prepared by immunoSEQ multiplex PCR; TCRdb keeps only in-frame clonotypes and omits some of them. In the table there are some 190,000 clones, about 90% of which are singletons. The sequenced material came from blood. These TCRs come from a man younger than 45 in good health.

The chain joins TRBV9 to TRBJ2-3; 7 positions match TRBD2. The CDR3 consists of 18 residues. Germline trimming cut 0 bases from V and 5 bases from J; bases unmatched to any gene: 15. Per germline, CDR1 SGDLS and CDR2 YYNGEE. CDR3 in DNA: TGTGCCAGCAGCGTAGGAGGTGGGGCGGGGGAGATTCAAGATACGCAGTATTTT. Translating it yields CASSVGGGAGEIQDTQYF.

The rearrangement links TRBV5-6 to TRBJ2-2; D is unclear. This CDR3 is built from 17 residues. Germline loops: CDR1 SGHDT, CDR2 YYEEEE. V lost 0 bases and J lost 4, with 16 bases in between. The CDR3 DNA sequence: TGTGCCAGCAGCTTGGCCGGCGATAGGCTCCTCACCGGGGAGCTGTTTTTT. Translation: CASSLAGDRLLTGELFF. The variable domain in full, with the rest retrieved from reference TRBV5-6 and TRBJ2-2, is DAGVTQSPTHLIKTRGQQVTLRCSPKSGHDTVSWYQQALGQGPQFIFQYYEEEERQRGNFPDRFSGHQFPNYSSELNVNALLLGDSALYLCASSLAGDRLLTGELFFGEGSRLTVL.

The V gene is TRBV5-1, the J gene TRBJ2-1; perhaps TRBD1 as D (6 bases). This CDR3 spans 16 amino acids. The germline V gene has CDR1 SGHRS and CDR2 YFSETQ. V gave up 0 bases and J gave up 4 bases, with 14 bases separating them. The CDR3 reads CASSLADRAEYNEQFF. DNA for the CDR3: TGCGCCAGCAGCTTGGCGGACAGAGCAGAATACAATGAGCAGTTCTTC.

Worth noting for this clone: It may be a read error: a sequence one base away is much more abundant. The J gene is TRBJ1-1, the V gene TRBV7-9; 8 bases agree with TRBD1. From germline, CDR1 is SEHNR and CDR2 FQNEAQ (reference sequence). The CDR3 loop spans 15 amino acids. The junction had 5 bases not matched to a gene; V was cut back by 5 bases and J by 0 bases. Here the CDR3 DNA reads TGTGCCAGCAGCGAGGGACAGGTGATGAACACTGAAGCTTTCTTT. Translated, it gives CASSEGQVMNTEAFF. The full variable domain, its missing parts supplied by reference TRBV7-9 and TRBJ1-1, is DTGVSQNPRHKITKRGQNVTFRCDPISEHNRLYWYRQTLGQGPEFLTYFQNEAQLEKSRLLSDRFSAERPKGSFSTLEIQRTEQGDSAMYLCASSEGQVMNTEAFFGQGTRLTVV.

The chain carries TRBV3-1 (or the pseudogene TRBV3-2) and TRBJ1-4; TRBD1 aligns across 8 bases. CDR1 and CDR2 (germline): LGHDT, YNNKEL (reference sequence). The ends lost 4 bases at V and 6 bases at J; junction bases unmatched: 7. The CDR3 is made up of 15 amino acids. This CDR3 is CASSLPTGADEKLFF. The CDR3 nucleotides are TGTGCCAGCAGCCTACCGACAGGGGCGGATGAAAAACTGTTTTTT.

This sequence joins TRBV9 and TRBJ2-3; 8 bases are a match to TRBD2. V lost 3 bases and J lost 4; bases outside the gene matches: 1. Germline-derived CDR1 and CDR2 are SGDLS and YYNGEE. The CDR3 consists of 13 residues. The chain's CDR3 is CASSAGGADTQYF. CDR3 bases: TGTGCCAGCAGCGCCGGGGGGGCAGATACGCAGTATTTT.

The chain is built from TRBV21-1 and TRBJ1-3. TRBV21-1 is a known pseudogene. CDR3 size: 13 residues. CDR3 amino acids: CASSKRPGNTIYF. The CDR3 DNA sequence: TGTGCCAGCAGCAAGCGACCGGGAAACACCATATATTTT.

The chain links TRBV12-3 or TRBV12-4 to TRBJ1-5; D gene ambiguous. Trimming removed 7 bases from V and 7 bases from J, with 14 bases in between. CDR3 length: 13 amino acids. The chain's CDR3 is CASTRNEGQPQHF. CDR3 DNA sequence: TGTGCCAGCACCCGGAACGAGGGACAGCCCCAGCATTTT.

This clone came up a few times. This chain links TRBV19 with TRBJ2-7; 12 nucleotides line up with TRBD2. Per germline, CDR1 LNHDA and CDR2 SQIVND (reference sequence). The CDR3 has 17 amino acids. V shed 5 bases and J 3 bases; nucleotides not matched to a gene: 11. This CDR3 is CASSPLTSGGLLYEQYF. The CDR3 DNA follows: TGTGCCAGTAGTCCCCTGACTAGCGGGGGCCTACTCTACGAGCAGTACTTC.

This chain joins TRBV27 and TRBJ2-2; possibly TRBD2 for D (6 bases). V dropped 10 bases and J dropped 6 bases, with 18 bases sitting between them. The CDR3 consists of 14 residues. Germline values: CDR1 MNHEY, CDR2 SMNVEV (reference sequence). In DNA, the CDR3 is TGTGCCACCTCGGCGGACTATGGGCCCGGGGAGCTGTTTTTT. This encodes CATSADYGPGELFF.

The chain recombines TRBV5-1 with TRBJ2-7; 8 bases map to TRBD2. The V segment lost 3 bases and the J segment 1 base; nucleotides outside the gene matches: 6. The CDR3 is made up of 15 amino acids. Germline CDR1 reads SGHRS; CDR2 reads YFSETQ. This chain's CDR3 is CASSSGGGLSYEQYF. Here the CDR3 DNA reads TGCGCCAGCAGCTCCGGCGGGGGGCTGTCCTACGAGCAGTACTTC.

This chain links TRBV7-9 with TRBJ2-1; 11 positions match TRBD2. Trimming cost V 7 bases and J 7 bases; bases outside gene matches: 6. The length of the CDR3 is 14 residues. Germline V gene sequence: CDR1 SEHNR, CDR2 FQNEAQ (reference sequence). The CDR3 loop reads CASTSGLAENEQFF. Here the CDR3 DNA reads TGTGCCAGCACCTCGGGACTAGCGGAGAATGAGCAGTTCTTC.

The chain has TRBV28 and TRBJ1-1; D not resolved. CDR1 and CDR2 (germline): MDHEN, SYDVKM. This CDR3 contains 13 residues. The V and J ends lost 6 bases and 1 base respectively, with 9 bases between them. The CDR3 region has the DNA TGTGCCAGCAGCCTCAGGCGGAACACTGAAGCTTTCTTT. Amino acids: CASSLRRNTEAFF. The complete variable domain, with remaining parts taken from reference TRBV28 and TRBJ1-1, reads DVKVTQSSRYLVKRTGEKVFLECVQDMDHENMFWYRQDPGLGLRLIYFSYDVKMKEKGDIPEGYSVSREKKERFSLILESASTNQTSMYLCASSLRRNTEAFFGQGTRLTVV.

The chain links TRBV19 to TRBJ1-5; D may be TRBD1 (6 bases). The CDR3 totals 18 residues. Trimming took off 5 bases at V and 5 bases at J, with 25 bases between the two ends. Germline V gene lookup returns CDR1 LNHDA and CDR2 SQIVND (reference sequence). CDR3 nucleotide sequence: TGTGCCAGTAGTCCTCTTAGAGACAGGCCGGGAGGTGATCAGCCCCAGCATTTT. It yields the protein CASSPLRDRPGGDQPQHF.

This clone was counted between two and nine times. The rearrangement uses TRBV24-1 and TRBJ2-2; D remains unclear. This CDR3 comprises 14 residues. Trimming stripped 7 bases from V and 0 bases from J, with 8 bases between. Germline CDR1 and CDR2: KGHDR and SFDVKD. For the CDR3, the DNA is TGTGCCACCAGCGGGTTCGCGAACACCGGGGAGCTGTTTTTT. Amino acids: CATSGFANTGELFF.

The genes are TRBV6-5 and TRBJ2-5, with 8 bases matching TRBD1. CDR1 and CDR2 (germline): MNHEY, SVGAGI. Losses at the gene ends were 9 bases for V and 7 bases for J; bases not matched to a gene: 13. The CDR3 is made up of 14 amino acids. The CDR3 here is CASATGQGAGTQYF. As DNA, the CDR3 is TGTGCCAGTGCAACTGGACAGGGTGCGGGGACCCAGTACTTC.

This chain links TRBV2 with TRBJ2-7; tentative D call: TRBD1 (6 bases). The CDR3 contains 17 residues. Germline V gene sequence: CDR1 SNHLY, CDR2 FYNNEI. V gave up 4 bases and J gave up 6 bases, with 25 bases separating them. The CDR3 nucleotides are TGTGCCAGCAGTGGCGTCCGAGACAGGAGACGTAGACCCGAGCAGTACTTC. Translation gives CASSGVRDRRRRPEQYF.

This chain connects TRBV6-1 to TRBJ1-5; no reliable D call. Germline V gene lookup returns CDR1 MNHNS and CDR2 SASEGT. Between the trimmed V and J ends, which lost 3 bases and 2 bases, there was a span of 11 bases. The CDR3 loop spans 15 amino acids. The chain's CDR3 is CASSEVGWGNQPQHF. CDR3 DNA: TGTGCCAGCAGTGAGGTTGGCTGGGGCAATCAGCCCCAGCATTTT.

This rearrangement joins TRBV6-6 to TRBJ2-2; unclear D gene. V lost 6 bases and J 1 base, leaving 6 bases between the germline ends. Germline V gene data show CDR1 as MNHNY and CDR2 as SVGAGI (reference sequence). CDR3 length: 13 residues. The CDR3 here is CASSPGNTGELFF. The CDR3, as DNA: TGTGCCAGCAGCCCCGGGAACACCGGGGAGCTGTTTTTT.

V is TRBV15 and J is TRBJ1-1, with 7 bases identical to TRBD1. The germline gives CDR1 LNHNV, CDR2 YYDKDF (reference sequence). Trimming at V came to 6 bases and at J to 1 base, leaving 8 bases not matched to a gene. The CDR3 consists of 15 residues. CDR3 in DNA: TGTGCCACCAGGGGGGGGGACAGCAGGAACACTGAAGCTTTCTTT. It specifies CATRGGDSRNTEAFF.

This chain joins TRBV7-8 and TRBJ1-1; D is uncertain. This CDR3 contains 13 residues. Germline V CDR1 and CDR2: SGHVS, FQNEAQ. The V gene lost 7 bases and the J gene lost 2 bases, with 11 bases spanning the gap. The CDR3 sequence is CASNPGPNTEAFF. For the CDR3, the DNA is TGTGCCAGCAACCCAGGTCCCAACACTGAAGCTTTCTTT.

The CDR3 nucleotides read TGTGCCAGCAGCCCACAGCAGGGCAGTAATTCACCCCTCCACTTT. Translation gives CASSPQQGSNSPLHF. J is TRBJ1-6 and V is TRBV16; the D gene is possibly TRBD1 (5 bases). V was cut by 4 bases and J by 6 bases, with 13 bases left in between. This CDR3 is built from 15 residues. In germline, CDR1 is KGHSY, CDR2 FQNENV.

The chain has TRBV6-2 or TRBV6-3 and TRBJ2-7; possibly TRBD1 or TRBD2 for D (5 bases each). The CDR3 covers 16 residues. Germline V CDR1 and CDR2: MNHEY, SVGEGT. Trimming pared 7 bases from V and 6 bases from J, leaving 25 bases between. CDR3 in amino acids: CASTPAGDPGRGEQYF. CDR3 bases: TGTGCCAGCACCCCAGCTGGGGACCCTGGAAGGGGCGAGCAGTACTTC.

This clone was counted a single time. This chain connects TRBV29-1 to TRBJ2-7, with D possibly being TRBD2 (7 bases). Germline V gene lookup returns CDR1 SQVTM and CDR2 ANQGSEA. V was pared by 7 bases and J by 6 bases, with 31 bases between. There are 17 residues in the CDR3. The CDR3 loop reads CSAEERGADKGLSEQYF. DNA of the CDR3: TGCAGCGCCGAGGAACGGGGGGCAGACAAGGGATTGAGCGAGCAGTACTTC.

CDR3 protein: CASRTDSLNQPQHF. In nucleotides, the CDR3 is TGTGCCAGCAGAACGGACAGCCTTAATCAGCCCCAGCATTTT. The genes are TRBV2 and TRBJ1-5; a possible D gene is TRBD1 (6 bases). The CDR3 is made up of 14 amino acids. Germline V gene data show CDR1 as SNHLY and CDR2 as FYNNEI. The V gene lost 6 bases and the J gene lost 4 bases, with 13 bases spanning the gap.

The chain employs TRBV24-1 and TRBJ2-7; D is perhaps TRBD1 or TRBD2 (5 bases each). The germline V and J ends were trimmed by 5 bases and 0 bases, with 13 bases remaining between them. The CDR3 totals 15 residues. Germline V gives CDR1 KGHDR, CDR2 SFDVKD. CDR3 in amino acids: CATSASGTLSYEQYF. CDR3 DNA: TGTGCCACCAGTGCCTCAGGGACCCTCTCCTACGAGCAGTACTTC.

The gene calls are TRBV28 and TRBJ1-2; TRBD1 agrees at 7 bases. From germline, CDR1 is MDHEN and CDR2 SYDVKM. This CDR3 is 12 amino acids long. Trimming took 6 bases from V and 8 from J; bases not matched to a gene: 6. The CDR3 sequence is CASRPPGGGYTF. The CDR3 region has the DNA TGTGCCAGCAGACCCCCAGGGGGGGGCTACACCTTC.